These 8 T cell receptor beta chains share one sample of origin, sequenced in a study of graft-versus-host responses after intestinal transplantation. The assay was immunoSEQ multiplex PCR, and TCRdb's table has in-frame clones only and misses some. The sample includes roughly 28,000 clones, about 92% of them seen just once. Sample: PBMCs, taken about 70 days after intestinal transplant. These receptors were taken from a human patient who received an intestinal transplant, so some T cells may come from the graft donor.

This chain connects TRBV5-1 to TRBJ2-3; tentative D call: TRBD2 (6 bases). This CDR3 spans 15 amino acids. The V end lost 3 bases, the J end lost 4 bases, and 15 bases lay between the germline ends. CDR1 is SGHRS and CDR2 is YFSETQ in the germline V gene. Here the CDR3 reads CASSWGFPGADTQYF. In DNA form, the CDR3 reads TGCGCCAGCAGCTGGGGATTCCCGGGGGCAGATACGCAGTATTTT.

V gene TRBV10-3 combines with J gene TRBJ2-3, with TRBD1 matching 8 bases. With 0 bases clipped from V and 1 base from J, the junction kept 6 bases outside the gene matches. The CDR3 has 17 amino acids. Germline V CDR1 and CDR2: ENHRY, SYGVKD. For the CDR3, the DNA is TGTGCCATCAGTGAGTCGTTCGCGGGACAGGGCACAGATACGCAGTATTTT. It specifies CAISESFAGQGTDTQYF.

The V and J genes are TRBV6-4 and TRBJ1-4; 7 nucleotides align to TRBD1. With V trimmed by 3 bases and J by 5 bases, 3 bases remained unmatched. From germline, CDR1 is MRHNA and CDR2 SNTAGT. There are 14 residues in the CDR3. The CDR3 loop reads CASSEGQSNEKLFF. CDR3 coding DNA: TGTGCCAGCAGTGAGGGACAGTCAAATGAAAAACTGTTTTTT.

V and J are TRBV6-5 and TRBJ1-1; D uncertain. The V end lost 6 bases, the J end lost 8 bases, and 10 bases lay between the germline ends. Germline CDR1 MNHEY, CDR2 SVGAGI. The CDR3 has 11 residues. This CDR3 reads CASSFGREAFF. CDR3 bases: TGTGCCAGCAGCTTCGGACGGGAAGCTTTCTTT.

The rearrangement links TRBV2 to TRBJ2-6; the D is unclear. The CDR3 totals 17 residues. V lost 3 bases and J 0 bases, leaving 12 bases between the germline ends. The V gene's germline CDR1 is SNHLY and CDR2 FYNNEI. CDR3 residues: CASSEATLTSGANVLTF. CDR3 nucleotide sequence: TGTGCCAGCAGTGAGGCCACTTTAACCTCTGGGGCCAACGTCCTGACTTTC.

This rearrangement joins TRBV27 to TRBJ2-2; D call uncertain. Germline assignment: CDR1 MNHEY and CDR2 SMNVEV (reference sequence). CDR3 length equals 13 residues. The ends were cut back, 6 bases at V and 6 bases at J, with 11 bases in the middle. The CDR3: CASRPLSPGELFF. In nucleotides, the CDR3 is TGTGCCAGCAGGCCCCTCTCTCCCGGGGAGCTGTTTTTT.

The genes are TRBV2 and TRBJ2-1; perhaps D is TRBD1 or TRBD2 (5 bases each). V lost 8 bases and J lost 5, with 19 bases in between. The CDR3 sequence is 15 residues long. The germline gives CDR1 SNHLY, CDR2 FYNNEI. CDR3 sequence: CASDFRDLFNNEQFF. In nucleotides, the CDR3 is TGTGCCAGCGATTTTCGGGACCTCTTTAACAATGAGCAGTTCTTC.

This clone was detected only once. The chain has TRBV2 and TRBJ2-5, with TRBD1 identical over 8 bases. With V trimmed by 5 bases and J by 5 bases, 10 bases remained unmatched. The CDR3 has 15 residues. Germline V gene data show CDR1 as SNHLY and CDR2 as FYNNEI. The CDR3 loop reads CASSLQGGKEETQYF. CDR3 sequence (DNA): TGTGCCAGCAGTTTACAGGGGGGCAAGGAGGAGACCCAGTACTTC.